This T cell receptor beta chain was identified in a study of blood T cell repertoires in COVID-19. Here immunoSEQ multiplex PCR was the method, and the copy in TCRdb shows in-frame clones only, minus some. The repertoire consists of around 200,000 clones, with roughly 87% occurring once and the leading ten covering 1.5% to 2%. V lost 5 bases to trimming and J lost 4 bases; unmatched junction nucleotides: 11. The CDR3 length is 15 residues. Germline lookup yields CDR1 MNHEY and CDR2 SVGEGT. Sequences were obtained from peripheral blood. This clonotype was sampled from a man aged 35 to 55 with active or convalescent COVID-19. V is TRBV6-2 or TRBV6-3 and J is TRBJ2-7, with 7 bases aligning to TRBD1. The CDR3 is CASSGSSGTAYEQYF. For the CDR3, the DNA is TGTGCCAGCAGTGGCTCATCCGGGACAGCATACGAGCAGTACTTC.